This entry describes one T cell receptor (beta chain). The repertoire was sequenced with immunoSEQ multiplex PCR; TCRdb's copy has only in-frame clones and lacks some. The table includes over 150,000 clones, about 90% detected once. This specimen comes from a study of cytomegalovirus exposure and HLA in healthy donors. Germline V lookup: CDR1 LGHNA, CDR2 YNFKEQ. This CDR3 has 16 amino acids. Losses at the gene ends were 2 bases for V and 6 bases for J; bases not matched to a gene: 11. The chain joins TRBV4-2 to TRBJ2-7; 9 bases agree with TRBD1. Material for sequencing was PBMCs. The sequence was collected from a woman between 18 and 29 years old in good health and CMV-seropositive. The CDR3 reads CASSQNRQGEYGEQYF. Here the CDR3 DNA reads TGTGCCAGCAGCCAAAACCGACAGGGGGAATATGGCGAGCAGTACTTC.